This TCR beta chain is from a study of T-cell memory formation after mild COVID-19. About the research overall: The study found TCR clusters largely donor specific. Study observations and caveats: Clones contracting across day 15 to 85 had a balanced CD4/CD8 profile; later expanding clones leaned CD4+.

V dropped 5 bases and J dropped 4 bases, with 13 bases sitting between them. This CDR3 has 13 amino acids. Germline lookup yields CDR1 SQVTM and CDR2 ANQGSEA. To note about this clonotype: Antigen: not known.

TCRdb re-derived calls from the 5' RACE reads in MiXCR, one entry per CDR3 protein. Among just over 200,000 distinct CDR3 sequences, over 7.5% were seen once, and the ten largest hold about 3.8%. The gene calls are TRBV29-1 and TRBJ2-3, with D perhaps being TRBD1 or TRBD2 (6 bases each). The TCR comes from a man between 18 and 29 years old who had mild COVID-19 (a few samples of this study predate the infection). Cell type and time point are not known. The source material was PBMCs or a T cell subset sorted from them (not recorded which). CDR3 sequence (DNA): TGCAGCGTTTCTCGGGGGCGCCCAGATACGCAGTATTTT. Translated, it gives CSVSRGRPDTQYF.